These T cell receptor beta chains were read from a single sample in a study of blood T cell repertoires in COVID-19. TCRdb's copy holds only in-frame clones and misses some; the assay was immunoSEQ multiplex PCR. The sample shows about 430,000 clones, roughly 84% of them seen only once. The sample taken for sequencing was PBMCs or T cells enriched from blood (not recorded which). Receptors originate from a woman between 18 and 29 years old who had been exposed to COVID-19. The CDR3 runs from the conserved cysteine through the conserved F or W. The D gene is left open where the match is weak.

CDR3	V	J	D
CASSDLGQGAYGYTF	TRBV7-9	TRBJ1-2	TRBD1
CASSFSWSRDSYNEQFF	TRBV7-9	TRBJ2-1	TRBD1
CASRSGVNTEAFF	TRBV15	TRBJ1-1	-
CASSFRRNSGASTDTQYF	TRBV27	TRBJ2-3	TRBD2
CSADLEAEQYF	TRBV20-1	TRBJ2-7	-
CASSDSELSYNSPLHF	TRBV27	TRBJ1-6	-
CASSPNNQPQHF	TRBV19	TRBJ1-5	-
CASSIDPPGQGAETQYF	TRBV19	TRBJ2-5	TRBD1
CASSSQGREQYF	TRBV28	TRBJ2-7	-
CASSLATGGLGEKLFF	TRBV5-1	TRBJ1-4	TRBD1
CASSLENRALGF	TRBV7-9	TRBJ2-7	-
CASSLPVPKEAHEQYF	TRBV28	TRBJ2-7	-
CASSLVQGGNTEAFF	TRBV7-9	TRBJ1-1	-
CASIDRGGSDEQYF	TRBV2	TRBJ2-7	-
CASSFLAGSYEQYF	TRBV28	TRBJ2-7	-
CASSPLDRGRTEAFF	TRBV18	TRBJ1-1	TRBD1
CASSPQGGNQPQHF	TRBV7-8	TRBJ1-5	-
CSVAAGGFEQFF	TRBV29-1	TRBJ2-1	TRBD2
CASSQGNYTGELFF	TRBV4-1	TRBJ2-2	-
CASRQGDYGYTF	TRBV7-9	TRBJ1-2	TRBD1
CARILKEAFF	TRBV5-3	TRBJ1-1	-
CASSLWDRGKTEAFF	TRBV5-6	TRBJ1-1	TRBD1
CATSRGLAEADTQYF	TRBV15	TRBJ2-3	-
CASSQDAGGRDEQYF	TRBV4-3	TRBJ2-7	-
CASSLGLAGKYNEQFF	TRBV3-1/TRBV3-2	TRBJ2-1	TRBD2
CASSLGRRDKGSYNEQFF	TRBV11-3	TRBJ2-1	-
CSGAGTGETQYF	TRBV29-1	TRBJ2-5	TRBD1
CATSDRTSQHNEQFF	TRBV24-1	TRBJ2-1	TRBD2
CASSPYTTSGGLNTGELFF	TRBV9	TRBJ2-2	TRBD2
CASSRPGDSNENTGELFF	TRBV5-6	TRBJ2-2	-
CASRPPSGDSYNEQFF	TRBV7-2	TRBJ2-1	TRBD2
CASSLVGQAYEQYF	TRBV5-5	TRBJ2-7	TRBD1
CASNLQGIWIYEQYF	TRBV2	TRBJ2-7	-
CARSLKRTRTDTQYF	TRBV5-3	TRBJ2-3	-
CASSLGGGGAWYEQFF	TRBV7-2	TRBJ2-1	TRBD2
CASSTRRRQGDPLNEKLFF	TRBV19	TRBJ1-4	TRBD1
CASSPNPDRGSYNEQFF	TRBV18	TRBJ2-1	TRBD1
CASSRQTRISGELFF	TRBV11-2	TRBJ2-2	-
CATSRGRGPLSGYTF	TRBV15	TRBJ1-2	-
CATSDSNRGKETQYF	TRBV24-1	TRBJ2-5	TRBD1
CASSQTGGGQPQHF	TRBV3-1/TRBV3-2	TRBJ1-5	TRBD1
CASSLKYGQFMNSNQPQHF	TRBV12-1	TRBJ1-5	-